A single sample is the source of the 30 T cell receptor beta chains below, sequenced in a study of OX40 agonist ivuxolimab in advanced cancers. Here immunoSEQ multiplex PCR was the method, and the copy in TCRdb shows in-frame clones only, minus some. The table records around 31,000 clones, less than 90% of them present only once. The source was CD4+ or CD8+ T cells sorted from blood, collected in a trial of the OX40 agonist ivuxolimab. Receptors were obtained from an adult with an advanced solid tumor such as melanoma, head and neck, liver or kidney cancer.

The chain carries TRBV15 and TRBJ1-4; a possible D gene is TRBD1 (5 bases). This CDR3 region has 15 residues. Germline V CDR1 and CDR2: LNHNV, YYDKDF (reference sequence). V lost 0 bases and J 14 bases, leaving 19 bases between the germline ends. CDR3 DNA sequence: TGTGCCACCAGCAGAGATAGGGGAGGCGGGGCGGGGCTGTTTTTT. Encoded protein: CATSRDRGGGAGLFF.

The chain couples TRBV7-2 to TRBJ2-1; TRBD2 agrees at 9 bases. The germline gives CDR1 SGHTA, CDR2 FQGNSA. The CDR3 is made up of 16 amino acids. The ends lost 3 bases at V and 7 bases at J; junction bases unmatched: 10. The CDR3, as DNA: TGTGCCAGCAGCTTCTTCCTGGCTAGCGGGGATAATGAGCAGTTCTTC. Translated: CASSFFLASGDNEQFF.

This chain joins TRBV6-6 and TRBJ2-1; D ambiguous. V shed 6 bases and J shed 6 bases, with 12 bases lying between them. Germline CDR1 reads MNHNY; CDR2 reads SVGAGI (reference sequence). CDR3 size: 13 residues. CDR3 nucleotides: TGTGCCAGCAGAAAAGTGGACGGCAATGAGCAGTTCTTC. It yields the protein CASRKVDGNEQFF.

This sequence joins TRBV4-1 and TRBJ2-4, with a tentative D call TRBD2 (5 bases). V was trimmed by 4 bases and J by 6 bases, leaving 19 bases between them. Germline assignment: CDR1 MGHRA and CDR2 YSYEKL. The CDR3 is 16 residues long. The CDR3 DNA reads TGCGCCAGCAGCCTCACTCCTCCGCGGGTTGGAAACATTCAGTACTTC. It codes for CASSLTPPRVGNIQYF.

V and J are TRBV27 and TRBJ2-2, with 7 bases that match TRBD2. The germline V gene encodes CDR1 MNHEY and CDR2 SMNVEV (reference sequence). CDR3 length: 16 amino acids. Trimming took 4 bases from V and 6 from J; bases not matched to a gene: 11. DNA for the CDR3: TGTGCCAGCAGTTCCCTCCTAGCGGAGGGCCCCGGGGAGCTGTTTTTT. This gives the protein CASSSLLAEGPGELFF.

The CDR3 region is CASSHYRASGNTIYF. CDR3 DNA: TGCGCCAGCAGCCACTACAGGGCGTCAGGAAACACCATATATTTT. This chain uses TRBV4-1 with TRBJ1-3; maybe TRBD1 (6 bases). The V gene's germline CDR1 is MGHRA and CDR2 YSYEKL. V lost 3 bases to trimming and J lost 4 bases, with 13 bases between them. CDR3 length equals 15 residues.

This sequence joins TRBV14 and TRBJ2-7, with D perhaps TRBD1 or TRBD2 (5 bases each). The germline gives CDR1 SGHDN, CDR2 FVKESK. The CDR3 contains 15 residues. V was shortened by 1 base and J by 2 bases, with 12 bases between the two germline ends. This CDR3 reads CASSQGHGTTYEQYF. The CDR3 region has the DNA TGTGCCAGCAGCCAAGGTCACGGGACCACCTACGAGCAGTACTTC.

The rearrangement links TRBV7-9 to TRBJ1-2; possible D gene TRBD1, 6 bases. The CDR3 length is 13 residues. V was cut by 4 bases and J by 4 bases, with 10 bases left in between. Germline lookup yields CDR1 SEHNR and CDR2 FQNEAQ (reference sequence). DNA of the CDR3: TGTGCCAGCAGCTCCACAGGGTCCTATGGCTACACCTTC. This translates into CASSSTGSYGYTF.

This clone came up once. V gene TRBV6-5 combines with J gene TRBJ2-1, with 9 bases that match TRBD2. The CDR3 is 15 residues long. After removal of 2 bases from V and 8 bases from J, the junction contained 7 bases not matched to a gene. Germline lookup yields CDR1 MNHEY and CDR2 SVGAGI. This chain's CDR3 is CASSYGSGSLYEQFF. The CDR3 bases are TGTGCCAGCAGTTACGGTAGCGGGAGTCTCTATGAGCAGTTCTTC.

The chain has TRBV18 and TRBJ2-5; 7 bases match TRBD1. The CDR3 spans 13 residues. The V gene's germline CDR1 is KGHSH and CDR2 LQKENI. The junction had 4 bases not matched to a gene; V was cut back by 6 bases and J by 3 bases. The CDR3 sequence: CASSDRAKETQYF. The CDR3 DNA follows: TGTGCCAGCTCCGACAGGGCGAAAGAGACCCAGTACTTC.

This chain links TRBV7-2 with TRBJ2-7, with 7 bases lining up with TRBD2. Germline values: CDR1 SGHTA, CDR2 FQGNSA. Trimming cost V 1 base and J 3 bases; bases outside gene matches: 6. There are 15 residues in the CDR3. The CDR3 nucleotides are TGTGCCAGCAGCTTAGATCCTAGCGGATACTACGAGCAGTACTTC. Amino acid sequence: CASSLDPSGYYEQYF.

The chain combines TRBV10-2 with TRBJ2-7; D not certain. Trimming took 7 bases from V and 4 from J, leaving 14 bases between them. The CDR3 is 13 residues long. Germline CDR1 WSHSY, CDR2 SAAADI. This CDR3 is CASNPRAEYEQYF. The CDR3 nucleotides are TGCGCCAGCAACCCCCGGGCAGAATACGAGCAGTACTTC.

The rearrangement joins TRBV7-9 to TRBJ2-5; TRBD2 aligns across 7 bases. The CDR3 is 13 amino acids. With 6 bases clipped from V and 5 bases from J, the junction kept 6 bases outside the gene matches. From germline, CDR1 is SEHNR and CDR2 FQNEAQ (reference sequence). CDR3 region: CASSPQGGETQYF. In DNA form, the CDR3 reads TGTGCCAGCAGTCCCCAGGGAGGGGAGACCCAGTACTTC.

CDR3 DNA sequence: TGTGCCAGCAGCGTAGAACCTAGCGGGAGCGGAGATACGCAGTATTTT. Residues: CASSVEPSGSGDTQYF. This sequence joins TRBV9 and TRBJ2-3; 10 bases align to TRBD2. The CDR3 consists of 16 residues. Germline trimming cut 0 bases from V and 5 bases from J; bases unmatched to any gene: 6. Germline loops: CDR1 SGDLS, CDR2 YYNGEE.

This clone showed up just once. Compared with germline, one end of the junction differs, possibly owing to a read error. This chain uses TRBV11-2 with TRBJ2-1, with 14 bases matching TRBD2. The CDR3 runs to 14 residues. Germline values: CDR1 SGHAT, CDR2 FQNNGV. CDR3 nucleotide sequence: TGTGCCAGCAGCTCACCGACTAGCGGGAGGGTTGGGGTCTTC. Translated: CASSSPTSGRVGVF.

The chain combines TRBV28 with TRBJ2-2; tentatively, D is TRBD2 (5 bases). The CDR3 is 15 residues long. The ends were cut back, 6 bases at V and 6 bases at J, with 17 bases in the middle. From germline, CDR1 is MDHEN and CDR2 SYDVKM. CDR3 DNA: TGTGCCAGCAGACCGGCCGGGATGTGGGCCGGGGAGCTGTTTTTT. Protein product: CASRPAGMWAGELFF.

The chain links TRBV7-2 to TRBJ2-2; TRBD2 matches 12 bases. Germline CDR1 SGHTA, CDR2 FQGNSA. The CDR3 runs 18 residues. V dropped 5 bases and J dropped 6; count of bases not matched to a gene: 13. CDR3 in DNA: TGTGCCAGCAGCAAAGTATTACTAGCGGGAGGTCCTGCCGGGGAGCTGTTTTTT. It encodes CASSKVLLAGGPAGELFF.

J is TRBJ2-7 and V is TRBV2, with D possibly TRBD2 on 7 matching bases. The V gene's germline CDR1 is SNHLY and CDR2 FYNNEI. The length of the CDR3 is 14 residues. The ends were cut back, 4 bases at V and 6 bases at J, with 16 bases in the middle. The CDR3 loop reads CASSVGGGAGEQYF. Written as DNA, the CDR3 is TGTGCCAGCAGTGTTGGGGGGGGCGCGGGCGAGCAGTACTTC.

In this sample, this clone turned up a few times. The chain couples TRBV29-1 to TRBJ2-7; the match to TRBD1 covers 7 bases. Germline trimming cut 5 bases from V and 4 bases from J; bases unmatched to any gene: 11. Germline CDR1 reads SQVTM; CDR2 reads ANQGSEA. The CDR3 is 14 amino acids. In DNA form, the CDR3 reads TGCAGCGTTATGGACGAAGGGACAGCATACGAGCAGTACTTC. Translating it yields CSVMDEGTAYEQYF.

On this clone: The sample contains more than one DNA sequence encoding this CDR3. V usage is TRBV5-6 and J usage is TRBJ2-3; 8 nucleotides agree with TRBD2. The CDR3 extends over 14 amino acids. Trimming removed 2 bases from V and 1 base from J; junction bases left unmatched: 0. CDR1 is SGHDT and CDR2 is YYEEEE in the germline V gene. The CDR3 DNA reads as TGTGCCAGCAGCTTAGCGGGAGGCACAGATACGCAGTATTTT. Protein: CASSLAGGTDTQYF.

The chain employs TRBV15 and TRBJ2-5; D is unclear. Trimming removed 0 bases from V and 5 bases from J, with 16 bases in between. CDR3 length: 16 amino acids. Germline V CDR1 and CDR2: LNHNV, YYDKDF (reference sequence). This chain's CDR3 is CATSRDYLRLTETQYF. The CDR3 nucleotides are TGTGCCACCAGCAGAGATTACCTCAGACTGACCGAGACCCAGTACTTC.

The V call is TRBV28, the J call TRBJ1-3; D gene unclear. Trimming removed 5 bases at V and 2 bases at J, with 13 bases between. CDR3 size: 15 residues. Germline CDR1 is MDHEN and CDR2 is SYDVKM. This chain's CDR3 is CASSVWLYPGNTIYF. The CDR3 DNA sequence: TGTGCCAGCAGTGTCTGGTTGTACCCTGGAAACACCATATATTTT.

CDR3 in amino acids: CASSPPQRGYTF. The DNA of the CDR3 is TGTGCCAGCAGCCCACCCCAGAGGGGCTACACCTTC. The genes are TRBV7-9 and TRBJ1-2; no clear D gene. Germline CDR1 reads SEHNR; CDR2 reads FQNEAQ (reference sequence). The CDR3 has 12 amino acids. V was trimmed by 5 bases and J by 8 bases, leaving 12 bases between them.

CDR3 nucleotide sequence: TGTGCCAGCAACGCCGATCATACACTTTCTGGGGCCAACGTCCTGACTTTC. Its protein product is CASNADHTLSGANVLTF. The rearrangement uses TRBV5-6 and TRBJ2-6; D gene uncertain. The CDR3 loop spans 17 amino acids. The V end lost 6 bases, the J end lost 1 base, and 17 bases lay between the germline ends. The germline gives CDR1 SGHDT, CDR2 YYEEEE.

This chain links TRBV6-9 with TRBJ2-1; TRBD2 agrees at 8 bases. CDR3 length: 15 amino acids. The trim removed 2 bases at V and 0 bases at J, leaving 0 bases unmatched. CDR1 and CDR2 (germline): MNHGY, SVAAGI. The CDR3 region has the DNA TGTGCCAGCAGTTATGGGACTAGCTCCTACAATGAGCAGTTCTTC. Residues: CASSYGTSSYNEQFF.

The chain recombines TRBV10-3 with TRBJ2-5; D is unclear. V was trimmed by 11 bases and J by 0 bases, leaving 13 bases between them. The CDR3 totals 13 residues. Per germline, CDR1 ENHRY and CDR2 SYGVKD. The CDR3 reads CASRPTYQETQYF. The CDR3 coding sequence is TGTGCCTCTAGACCGACGTACCAAGAGACCCAGTACTTC.

This clone occurred a few times. The chain carries TRBV6-1 and TRBJ1-5; no clear D. The CDR3 sequence is 15 residues long. From germline, CDR1 is MNHNS and CDR2 SASEGT. V was trimmed by 7 bases and J by 7 bases, leaving 20 bases between them. In nucleotides, the CDR3 is TGTGCCAGCACCCCCGCGTGGGAGGGAGGACAGCCCCAGCATTTT. Residues: CASTPAWEGGQPQHF.

The table lists this clone with a count of one. This chain links TRBV6-6 with TRBJ2-7, with D unresolved. The CDR3 consists of 16 residues. Germline CDR1 MNHNY, CDR2 SVGAGI (reference sequence). Trimming removed 1 base from V and 5 bases from J, with 18 bases in between. CDR3 bases: TGTGCCAGCAGTTACTACAACCCGGAGAGCCTCGACGAGCAGTACTTC. It yields the protein CASSYYNPESLDEQYF.

This clone ranks as large. The chain recombines TRBV27 with TRBJ1-2; D perhaps matches TRBD1 (5 bases). Trimming took 1 base from V and 5 from J, leaving 11 bases between them. The CDR3 totals 14 residues. Looked up from germline, CDR1 is MNHEY and CDR2 is SMNVEV (reference sequence). CDR3 loop: CASSLLGDGYGYTF. The CDR3 bases are TGTGCCAGCAGTTTATTGGGGGACGGGTATGGCTACACCTTC.

V is TRBV29-1 and J is TRBJ1-1; D is unclear. The CDR3 spans 15 residues. Trimming took 0 bases from V and 4 from J, leaving 15 bases between them. Germline V lookup: CDR1 SQVTM, CDR2 ANQGSEA. The CDR3: CSVEDRREWTTEAFF. CDR3 in DNA: TGCAGCGTTGAAGACAGAAGGGAATGGACCACTGAAGCTTTCTTT.